This T cell receptor beta chain emerged from a study of vaccination and CD4 T cells after COVID-19. On the study more broadly: There were six male and four female convalescents, and two of them were Hispanic.

As to treatment: approximately nine-day PBMC culture with coronavirus spike peptide pools or control peptides (ViraFEST assay). ViraFEST used peptide pools to expand antigen-specific T cells before TCR sequencing. Some 2 million PBMCs were grown per well alongside about 10 IU/ml IL-2 and about 9.9 ug/ml peptide pools. An Oncomine TCR Beta short-read assay was used to sequence the DNA from cultured CD4+ T cells. TCRdb reprocessed the PCR reads via MiXCR and lists one record per CDR3 protein. The sample includes about 4,600 distinct CDR3 sequences, approximately 47% of them seen just once. V shed 1 base and J 0 bases; nucleotides not matched to a gene: 8. The CDR3 sequence is 19 residues long. Germline V gene data show CDR1 as SGHTS and CDR2 as YDEGEE. This clonotype has only one observation. What it binds is not known.

The chain is built from TRBV5-8 and TRBJ2-1; 12 nucleotides align to TRBD2. The sequenced material came from CD4+ T cells from blood, cultured in vitro. This clonotype was obtained from a human donor who had recovered from COVID-19. Here the CDR3 DNA reads TGTGCCAGCAGCTTGATTCGGACTAGCGGGACTTACTCCTACAATGAGCAGTTCTTC. It translates to CASSLIRTSGTYSYNEQFF.